Listed below are T cell receptor beta chains from one sample, sequenced in a study of shared clonotypes between healthy human individuals. TCRdb's table, derived via immunoSEQ multiplex PCR, lists solely in-frame clones and lacks some. The table lists roughly 2 million clones, approximately 94% of them singletons. Sequencing was carried out using naive CD8+ T cells sorted from blood. The receptor source for this set is a man younger than 35 in good health. Each CDR3 is given with its conserved first and last residue. The D gene is left open where the match is weak. The size entry is marked missing in some rows and otherwise reads once, few, many or a size class.

-	TRBV7-9	-	TRBJ1-1	CASSLGGQSEAFF	TGTGCCAGCAGCTTAGGCGGACAGAGTGAAGCTTTCTTT
-	TRBV19	-	TRBJ2-7	CASSTSVETAAGYEQYF	TGTGCCAGTAGTACCTCCGTTGAGACAGCGGCGGGGTACGAGCAGTACTTC
-	TRBV5-1	-	TRBJ1-6	CASSLEGSYNSPLHF	TGCGCCAGCAGCTTGGAGGGTTCCTATAATTCACCCCTCCACTTT
-	TRBV9	-	TRBJ2-7	CASVRRGHARRGPSEQYF	TGTGCCAGTGTCCGACGCGGCCACGCGCGTCGCGGTCCCAGCGAGCAGTACTTC
TRBD2	TRBV4-3	-	TRBJ2-1	CASSQVLAGGTEQFF	TGCGCCAGCAGCCAAGTGCTAGCGGGAGGAACTGAGCAGTTCTTC
TRBD1	TRBV2	-	TRBJ1-1	CASMGQGAEGPPEAFF	TGTGCCAGCATGGGACAGGGGGCGGAAGGGCCCCCCGAAGCTTTCTTT
-	TRBV2	-	TRBJ2-7	CASSDPGTDYEQYF	TGTGCCAGCAGTGACCCCGGGACGGACTACGAGCAGTACTTC
-	TRBV25-1	once	TRBJ1-1	CASSEYTGFMNTEAFF	TGTGCCAGCAGTGAATACACAGGGTTCATGAACACTGAAGCTTTCTTT
-	TRBV7-9	-	TRBJ2-1	CASSPGAWDGTYNEQFF	TGTGCCAGCAGCCCAGGGGCCTGGGACGGAACCTACAATGAGCAGTTCTTC
-	TRBV9	-	TRBJ2-5	CASSVVAGQETQYF	TGTGCCAGCAGCGTAGTTGCGGGACAAGAGACCCAGTACTTC
TRBD1	TRBV10-1	-	TRBJ2-7	CASSDGTGAAYEQYF	TGCGCCAGCAGCGACGGGACAGGGGCCGCCTACGAGCAGTACTTC
-	TRBV11-2	-	TRBJ2-7	CASSSVLGGYEQYF	TGTGCCAGCAGCTCCGTCCTTGGTGGGTACGAGCAGTACTTC
-	TRBV30	-	TRBJ1-3	CAWSGPGGPIYF	TGTGCCTGGAGTGGACCAGGAGGTCCCATATATTTT
-	TRBV21-1	-	TRBJ1-6	CASSPRTGSSYNSPLHF	TGTGCCAGCAGCCCCCGGACAGGGAGCTCCTATAATTCACCCCTCCACTTT
-	TRBV30	-	TRBJ2-7	CAWSGTGYEQYF	TGTGCCTGGAGTGGGACTGGCTACGAGCAGTACTTC
TRBD2	TRBV7-9	-	TRBJ2-3	CASSLSLAGKEQYF	TGTGCCAGCAGCTTATCACTAGCGGGGAAGGAGCAGTATTTT
TRBD2	TRBV10-3	-	TRBJ2-7	CAISAKTSGRGYEQYF	TGTGCCATCAGTGCTAAGACTAGCGGGAGAGGCTACGAGCAGTACTTC
TRBD1	TRBV27	-	TRBJ1-6	CASGTGENSPLHF	TGTGCCAGCGGGACAGGGGAGAATTCACCCCTCCACTTT
-	TRBV23-1	-	TRBJ2-6	CASSQSRGRTASGANVLTF	TGCGCCAGCAGTCAATCGAGAGGACGGACGGCCTCTGGGGCCAACGTCCTGACTTTC
-	TRBV5-6	-	TRBJ2-2	CASSLGTGTQFEGELFF	TGTGCCAGCAGCTTGGGGACCGGGACCCAATTTGAGGGGGAGCTGTTTTTT
-	TRBV7-2	-	TRBJ1-6	CASSLGQWNSPLHF	TGTGCCAGCAGCTTAGGACAGTGGAATTCACCCCTCCACTTT
TRBD1	TRBV2	once	TRBJ1-2	CASSEPTGGTYGYTF	TGTGCCAGCAGTGAACCGACAGGGGGCACCTATGGCTACACCTTC
-	TRBV29-1	-	TRBJ1-4	CSVEEKGTAWANEKLFF	TGCAGCGTTGAAGAAAAAGGGACCGCCTGGGCTAATGAAAAACTGTTTTTT
TRBD1	TRBV9	-	TRBJ1-1	CASSEGQGAWTEAFF	TGTGCCAGCAGCGAGGGACAGGGGGCGTGGACTGAAGCTTTCTTT
TRBD1	TRBV5-5	-	TRBJ2-4	CASSLWDRGPKNIQYF	TGTGCCAGCAGCTTGTGGGACAGGGGCCCCAAAAACATTCAGTACTTC
-	TRBV5-1	once	TRBJ2-7	CASSLAASDEQYF	TGCGCCAGCAGCTTGGCCGCATCCGACGAGCAGTACTTC
TRBD1	TRBV13	-	TRBJ2-5	CASSPQQAQGVEETQYF	TGTGCCAGCAGCCCGCAACAGGCTCAGGGGGTGGAGGAGACCCAGTACTTC
-	TRBV27	-	TRBJ1-6	CASSDSDSPLHF	TGTGCCAGCAGCGACTCGGATTCACCCCTCCACTTT
-	TRBV28	once	TRBJ2-1	CASSLLWSSYNEQFF	TGTGCCAGCAGTTTATTGTGGAGCTCCTACAATGAGCAGTTCTTC